One and the same sample provided the 10 T cell receptor beta chains below, sequenced in a study of blood T cell repertoires in COVID-19. The table came from immunoSEQ multiplex PCR; TCRdb's copy has only in-frame clones and leaves some out. This table holds about 170,000 clones, around four fifths found once. The material sequenced was peripheral blood. Receptor source: a woman of 80 years or more with COVID-19, enrolled during active disease.

The chain couples TRBV12-3 or TRBV12-4 to TRBJ1-1, with D possibly TRBD1 on 5 matching bases. The CDR3 is 13 amino acids. V lost 3 bases, J lost 7 bases, and 12 bases lay in between. In DNA, the CDR3 is TGTGCCAGCAGTTTTGTGGGGCCGCGTGAAGCTTTCTTT. Amino acids: CASSFVGPREAFF.

V and J are TRBV3-1 (or the pseudogene TRBV3-2) and TRBJ1-1, with D uncertain. V shed 5 bases and J shed 1 base, with 8 bases lying between them. The length of the CDR3 is 13 residues. Germline CDR1 reads LGHDT; CDR2 reads YNNKEL (reference sequence). The CDR3 bases are TGTGCCAGCAGCGTCTTCGGGAACACTGAAGCTTTCTTT. It translates to CASSVFGNTEAFF.

The chain employs TRBV29-1 and TRBJ2-5; D is perhaps TRBD2 (5 bases). The V gene's germline CDR1 is SQVTM and CDR2 ANQGSEA. V shed 3 bases and J shed 7 bases, with 9 bases lying between them. This CDR3 is built from 11 residues. CDR3 amino acids: CSVELGGTQYF. CDR3 coding DNA: TGCAGCGTTGAGTTAGGAGGGACCCAGTACTTC.

The chain carries TRBV3-1 (or the pseudogene TRBV3-2) and TRBJ1-4, with 7 bases identical to TRBD1. From germline, CDR1 is LGHDT and CDR2 YNNKEL (reference sequence). This CDR3 has 14 residues. Germline trimming cut 5 bases from V and 4 bases from J; bases unmatched to any gene: 4. The CDR3 region is CASSYRDSNEKLFF. The CDR3 coding sequence is TGTGCCAGCAGCTACCGGGACAGTAATGAAAAACTGTTTTTT.

The chain employs TRBV5-6 and TRBJ2-7, with 8 bases fitting TRBD2. The length of the CDR3 is 14 residues. Looked up from germline, CDR1 is SGHDT and CDR2 is YYEEEE. J lost 4 bases, V lost 1 base, and 4 bases had no gene match. For the CDR3, the DNA is TGTGCCAGCAGCTTGTCCCTAGCGGGTTACGAGCAGTACTTC. Amino acids: CASSLSLAGYEQYF.

This clone occurred once. This chain connects TRBV9 to TRBJ1-3; D is uncertain. Germline loops: CDR1 SGDLS, CDR2 YYNGEE. This CDR3 comprises 16 residues. V lost 0 bases and J lost 0, with 10 bases in between. In DNA form, the CDR3 reads TGTGCCAGCAGCGTAGATCCGTCAGACTCTGGAAACACCATATATTTT. This gives the protein CASSVDPSDSGNTIYF.

The gene calls are TRBV28 and TRBJ2-4; D is possibly TRBD2 (5 bases). The CDR3 loop spans 16 amino acids. The germline V and J ends were trimmed by 3 bases and 0 bases, with 12 bases remaining between them. The germline gives CDR1 MDHEN, CDR2 SYDVKM. CDR3 DNA: TGTGCCAGCAGTTTCCCGGGGATCCTAGCCAAAAACATTCAGTACTTC. This codes for CASSFPGILAKNIQYF.

This sequence joins TRBV28 and TRBJ2-4; 13 nucleotides align to TRBD2. The CDR3 is 18 amino acids. The germline gives CDR1 MDHEN, CDR2 SYDVKM. V lost 5 bases to trimming and J lost 8 bases; unmatched junction nucleotides: 15. The CDR3 sequence is CASSLPGLAGMASDIQYF. DNA for the CDR3: TGTGCCAGCAGTCTCCCGGGACTAGCGGGAATGGCATCAGACATTCAGTACTTC.

This chain connects TRBV7-2 to TRBJ2-7; the D is unclear. V was pared by 4 bases and J by 0 bases, with 10 bases between. In germline, CDR1 is SGHTA, CDR2 FQGNSA. The CDR3 is 14 residues long. The CDR3 DNA reads as TGTGCCAGCAGCTCAACGTCTAGCTCCTACGAGCAGTACTTC. Translation: CASSSTSSSYEQYF.

Note on this clone: A read error may produce the germline difference seen at one junction end. The CDR3 DNA follows: TGTGCCGCTTCTGACAGGGGACGGACTAACTATGGCCACACCTTC. Translated: CAASDRGRTNYGHTF. V gene TRBV19 combines with J gene TRBJ1-2, with 8 bases aligning to TRBD1. The length of the CDR3 is 15 residues. The germline CDR1 and CDR2 sequences are LNHDA and SQIVND (reference sequence).